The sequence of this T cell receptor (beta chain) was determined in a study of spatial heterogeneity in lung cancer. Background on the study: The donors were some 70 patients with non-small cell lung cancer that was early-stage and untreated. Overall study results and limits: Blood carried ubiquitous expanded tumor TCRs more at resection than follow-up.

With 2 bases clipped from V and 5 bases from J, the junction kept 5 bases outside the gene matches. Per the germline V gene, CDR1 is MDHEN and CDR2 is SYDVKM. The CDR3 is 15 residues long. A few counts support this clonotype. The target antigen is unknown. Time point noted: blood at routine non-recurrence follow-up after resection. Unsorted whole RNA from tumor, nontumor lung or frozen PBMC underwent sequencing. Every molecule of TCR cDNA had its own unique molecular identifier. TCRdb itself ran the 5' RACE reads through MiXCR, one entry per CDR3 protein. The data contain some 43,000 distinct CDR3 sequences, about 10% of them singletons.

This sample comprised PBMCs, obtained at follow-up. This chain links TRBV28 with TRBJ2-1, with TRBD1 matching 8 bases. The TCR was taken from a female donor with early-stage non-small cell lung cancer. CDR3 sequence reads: CASSLVTGVNNEQFF. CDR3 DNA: TGTGCCAGCAGTTTAGTGACAGGGGTAAACAATGAGCAGTTCTTC.